This is a list of T cell receptor beta chains from one sample in a study of blood T cells in healthy people across ages. MiXCR, applied by TCRdb to the 5' RACE reads, yields one record per CDR3 protein. The table includes about 1 million distinct CDR3 sequences, 45% detected once. Material: blood. These receptors all stem from a woman aged 55-69 years in good health. Both conserved end residues are part of each CDR3. Fields, in order: D gene, J gene, V gene, clone size, CDR3 protein, CDR3 DNA. The D gene is left open where the match is weak. Clone size is given for some rows only: seen once, a few or many times, or a class if the clone is expanded.

>.|TRBJ2-7|TRBV20-1|.
CSARDSVSYEQYF
TGCAGTGCTAGGGACTCCGTGTCCTACGAGCAGTACTTC
>TRBD1|TRBJ1-4|TRBV7-9|.
CASSLGTGSTNEKLFF
TGTGCCAGCAGCCTAGGGACAGGCTCAACTAATGAAAAACTGTTTTTT
>.|TRBJ1-2|TRBV30|.
CAVLGLDEDVGYTF
TGTGCCGTTCTAGGGCTCGACGAAGATGTGGGCTACACCTTC
>.|TRBJ1-2|TRBV7-9|.
CASSLDGGAGTNYGYTF
TGTGCCAGCAGCTTAGATGGAGGCGCAGGAACTAACTATGGCTACACCTTC
>TRBD1|TRBJ2-7|TRBV10-3|few
CAISPGQPYEQYF
TGTGCCATCAGTCCGGGACAGCCCTACGAGCAGTACTTC
>.|TRBJ1-1|TRBV13|.
CASSSTDGELNTEAFF
TGTGCCAGCAGCTCCACGGATGGGGAACTGAACACTGAAGCTTTCTTT
>TRBD2|TRBJ2-1|TRBV11-2|few
CASQLLAGVGDEQFF
TGTGCCAGCCAATTACTAGCGGGAGTGGGTGATGAGCAGTTCTTC
>TRBD1|TRBJ2-7|TRBV9|.
CARSARGQCEQYF
TGTGCCCGCAGTGCCAGGGGGCAATGCGAGCAGTACTTC
>TRBD1|TRBJ1-2|TRBV12-3/TRBV12-4|.
CASSQDRVVGYTF
TGTGCCAGCAGCCAGGACAGGGTAGTTGGCTACACCTTC
>.|TRBJ2-2|TRBV7-3|many
CASSLVGPNTGELFF
TGTGCCAGCAGCTTAGTCGGGCCGAACACCGGGGAGCTGTTTTTT
>.|TRBJ1-1|TRBV7-9|.
CASSPLGLAFF
TGTGCCAGCAGCCCTCTAGGGTTAGCTTTCTTT
>.|TRBJ2-3|TRBV18|.
CASSPPFTDTQYF
TGTGCCAGCTCACCACCCTTCACAGATACGCAGTATTTT
>.|TRBJ1-1|TRBV7-9|.
CASSLSQVWAEAFF
TGTGCCAGCAGCTTATCTCAGGTTTGGGCTGAAGCTTTCTTT
>.|TRBJ2-1|TRBV27|.
CTSRPQGTYNEQFF
TGTACCAGCAGGCCACAGGGAACGTACAATGAGCAGTTCTTC
>.|TRBJ2-6|TRBV12-3/TRBV12-4|.
CASSPLPGGIRGANVLTF
TGTGCCAGCAGTCCCCTGCCAGGGGGGATAAGGGGGGCCAACGTCCTGACTTTC
>.|TRBJ2-3|TRBV9|many
CASSVARESGTDTQYF
TGTGCCAGCAGCGTAGCTCGGGAGTCAGGGACAGATACGCAGTATTTT
>.|TRBJ2-1|TRBV15|few
CATSSAQDYRGFF
TGTGCCACCAGCAGTGCGCAGGACTACCGGGGGTTCTTC
>TRBD2|TRBJ2-1|TRBV5-1|.
CASSSTSGGGWKEQFF
TGCGCCAGCAGCTCAACTAGCGGAGGGGGATGGAAGGAGCAGTTCTTC
>.|TRBJ2-1|TRBV29-1|few
CSVITGSRVSNEQFF
TGCAGCGTGATAACCGGGAGTAGAGTGTCGAATGAGCAGTTCTTC
>.|TRBJ2-3|TRBV5-6|.
CASSVASSTDTQYF
TGTGCCAGCAGCGTGGCTAGCAGCACAGATACGCAGTATTTT
>.|TRBJ2-1|TRBV20-1|.
CSAKGLQYNEQFF
TGCAGTGCTAAGGGACTGCAGTACAATGAGCAGTTCTTC
>.|TRBJ1-2|TRBV15|.
CATSRTRTEGYTF
TGTGCCACCAGCAGAACCCGGACAGAAGGCTACACCTTC
>.|TRBJ2-2|TRBV7-9|.
CASTHPRAGGTGELFF
TGTGCCAGCACCCACCCACGGGCAGGGGGGACCGGGGAGCTGTTTTTT
>TRBD1|TRBJ2-4|TRBV20-1|.
CSANEGQGNIQYF
TGCAGCGCCAACGAGGGACAGGGAAACATTCAGTACTTC
>TRBD2|TRBJ2-1|TRBV4-1|many
CASSQLAGVGNEQFF
TGCGCCAGCAGCCAACTAGCGGGAGTCGGGAATGAGCAGTTCTTC
>TRBD2|TRBJ2-1|TRBV9|.
CASSATIGRAEQFF
TGTGCCAGCAGCGCAACAATAGGGAGGGCTGAGCAGTTCTTC
>.|TRBJ2-1|TRBV29-1|.
CSVEEWGLWFF
TGCAGCGTTGAAGAGTGGGGGCTTTGGTTCTTC
>TRBD2|TRBJ2-1|TRBV7-2|.
CASSFVGLARQFF
TGTGCCAGCAGCTTCGTAGGACTAGCGCGGCAGTTCTTC
>.|TRBJ2-1|TRBV6-6|.
CASSLDSRGQFF
TGTGCCAGCAGTTTAGATTCTAGAGGGCAGTTCTTC
>TRBD1|TRBJ2-3|TRBV29-1|few
CSVVGGDRGGTDTQYF
TGCAGCGTTGTCGGTGGGGACAGGGGGGGCACAGATACGCAGTATTTT
>.|TRBJ2-3|TRBV20-1|.
CSAARNSTDTQYF
TGCAGTGCTGCACGGAATAGCACAGATACGCAGTATTTT
>TRBD2|TRBJ2-3|TRBV5-8|.
CASSLVGGSGDTQYF
TGTGCCAGCAGCTTAGTCGGCGGGAGTGGCGATACGCAGTATTTT
>.|TRBJ1-2|TRBV9|few
CASSVGTVPSGYTF
TGTGCCAGCAGCGTAGGGACAGTACCGAGTGGCTACACCTTC